This TCR beta chain originates from a study of T cells in Graves' hyperthyroidism and ophthalmopathy. Amplification targeted TCR beta CDR3 regions from RNA transcripts. HTBI primers drove first-round RT-PCR of the TCR CDR3. MiXCR, run by TCRdb on the multiplex PCR reads, gives a single entry per CDR3 protein. The sample consists of roughly 500,000 distinct CDR3 sequences, roughly 45% of them appearing once. Trimming removed 4 bases at V and 3 bases at J, with 15 bases between. Germline CDR1 reads ENHRY; CDR2 reads SYGVKD. The CDR3 consists of 15 residues. The sequence derives from an adult woman with Graves' disease, either hyperthyroidism or ophthalmopathy (not recorded which). Sample: peripheral blood or thyroid tissue (not recorded which). J is TRBJ2-5 and V is TRBV10-3, with D perhaps TRBD2 (6 bases). The CDR3 is CAISGGGSGEETQYF. CDR3 nucleotide sequence: TGTGCCATCAGTGGAGGAGGGAGTGGGGAAGAGACCCAGTACTTC.